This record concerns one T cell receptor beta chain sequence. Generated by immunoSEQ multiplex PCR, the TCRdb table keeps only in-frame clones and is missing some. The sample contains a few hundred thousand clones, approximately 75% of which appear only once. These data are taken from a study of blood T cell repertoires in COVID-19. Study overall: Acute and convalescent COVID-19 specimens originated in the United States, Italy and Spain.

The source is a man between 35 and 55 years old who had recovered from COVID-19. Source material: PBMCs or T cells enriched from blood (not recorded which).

The CDR3 DNA sequence: TGCGCCAGCACCTCGACTACCCGAGGCTACGAGCAGTACTTC. Translation gives CASTSTTRGYEQYF. The gene calls are TRBV5-1 and TRBJ2-7; D perhaps matches TRBD2 (5 bases). CDR1 is SGHRS, CDR2 YFSETQ, per germline. V lost 6 bases and J 3 bases, leaving 16 bases between the germline ends. This CDR3 comprises 14 residues.